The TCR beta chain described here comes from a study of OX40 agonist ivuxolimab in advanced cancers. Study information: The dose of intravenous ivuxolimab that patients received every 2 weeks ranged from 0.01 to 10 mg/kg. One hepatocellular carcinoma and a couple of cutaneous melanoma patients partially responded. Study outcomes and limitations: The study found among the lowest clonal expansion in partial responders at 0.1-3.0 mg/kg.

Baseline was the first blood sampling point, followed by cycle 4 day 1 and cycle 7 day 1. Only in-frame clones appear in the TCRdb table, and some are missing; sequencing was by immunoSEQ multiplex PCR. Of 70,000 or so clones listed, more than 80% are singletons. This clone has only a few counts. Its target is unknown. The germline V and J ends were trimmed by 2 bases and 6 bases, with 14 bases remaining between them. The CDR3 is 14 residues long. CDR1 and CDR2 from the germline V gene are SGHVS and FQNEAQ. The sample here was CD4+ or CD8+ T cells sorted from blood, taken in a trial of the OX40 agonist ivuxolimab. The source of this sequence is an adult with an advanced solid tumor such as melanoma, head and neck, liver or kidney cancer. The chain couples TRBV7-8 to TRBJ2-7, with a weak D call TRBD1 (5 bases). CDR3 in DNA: TGTGCCAGCAGCTTAATCGGGCATCAGGGCGAGCAGTACTTC. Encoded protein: CASSLIGHQGEQYF. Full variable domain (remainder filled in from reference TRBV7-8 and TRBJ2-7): GAGVSQSPRYKVAKRGQDVALRCDPISGHVSLFWYQQALGQGPEFLTYFQNEAQLDKSGLPSDRFFAERPEGSVSTLKIQRTQQEDSAVYLCASSLIGHQGEQYFGPGTRLTVT.